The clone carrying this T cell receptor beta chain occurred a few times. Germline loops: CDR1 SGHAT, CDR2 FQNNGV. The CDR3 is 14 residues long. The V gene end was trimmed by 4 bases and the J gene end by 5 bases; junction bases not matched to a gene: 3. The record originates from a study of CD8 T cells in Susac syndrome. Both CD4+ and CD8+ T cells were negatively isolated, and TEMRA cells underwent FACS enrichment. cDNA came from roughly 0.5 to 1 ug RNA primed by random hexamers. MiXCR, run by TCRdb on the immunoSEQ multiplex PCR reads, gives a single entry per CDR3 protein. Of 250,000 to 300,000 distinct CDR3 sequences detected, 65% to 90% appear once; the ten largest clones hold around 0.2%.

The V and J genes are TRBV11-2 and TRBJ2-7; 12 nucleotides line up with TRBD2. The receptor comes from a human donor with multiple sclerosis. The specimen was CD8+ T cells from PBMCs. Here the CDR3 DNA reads TGTGCCAGCAGCTGGGGGACTAGCGGGCACGAGCAGTACTTC. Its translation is CASSWGTSGHEQYF.